The clone carrying this T cell receptor beta chain came up a few times. This sample was included in a study of human T cells and chemical hapten exposure. TCRdb re-called the RACE reads with MiXCR, one entry per CDR3 protein. In the table there are about 340,000 distinct CDR3 sequences, approximately 6.3% of which are singletons. CDR1 and CDR2 (germline): MDHEN, SYDVKM. CDR3 length: 12 residues. Trimming shortened V by 7 bases and J by 0 bases, and 7 bases separated the two germline ends. Time point noted: patch test 1, 2 weeks after DPC sensitization. Noted treatment: therapeutic diphenylcyclopropenone sensitization with weekly scalp DPC.

This receptor was identified in a woman aged 18-30 years with alopecia areata. Some clones in this sample may be carry-over from other donors' samples. Here the sequenced sample was whole blood, taken in connection with sensitization to the hapten diphenylcyclopropenone (DPC). V gene TRBV28 combines with J gene TRBJ2-7; no definite D call. This chain's CDR3 is CASTASSYEQYF. For the CDR3, the DNA is TGTGCCAGCACTGCGAGCTCCTACGAGCAGTACTTC.